This T cell receptor beta chain was identified during a study of cytotoxic CD8 clonotypes in ibrutinib-treated CLL. About the research overall: The patient breakdown showed 11 relapsed/refractory and around 16 treatment-naive cases, with about 18 IGHV unmutated. Overall study findings and caveats: Public clonotypes were uncommon and contracted or stayed stable on treatment.

On this clone itself: Its antigen is still unknown.

Genomic DNA for TCR beta libraries, about 1.8 micrograms, came from cryopreserved PBMCs. In germline, CDR1 is SGHRS, CDR2 YFSETQ. Deletions cut 0 bases from V and 0 bases from J, with 13 bases between. The CDR3 contains 17 residues. Depths of 1 in 200,000 to 1 in 1 million T cells were the sequencing target. The data were produced by immunoSEQ multiplex PCR, yet TCRdb's version contains in-frame clones alone and is incomplete. Of about 300,000 clones listed, roughly three quarters are singletons. The chain recombines TRBV5-1 with TRBJ2-1; D not resolved. The source material was PBMCs, sampled at disease progression, from a patient treated with ibrutinib. The TCR sequence derives from a human donor with chronic lymphocytic leukemia. CDR3 sequence reads: CASSLEGPISSYNEQFF. CDR3 in DNA: TGCGCCAGCAGCTTGGAGGGTCCGATCAGCTCCTACAATGAGCAGTTCTTC.